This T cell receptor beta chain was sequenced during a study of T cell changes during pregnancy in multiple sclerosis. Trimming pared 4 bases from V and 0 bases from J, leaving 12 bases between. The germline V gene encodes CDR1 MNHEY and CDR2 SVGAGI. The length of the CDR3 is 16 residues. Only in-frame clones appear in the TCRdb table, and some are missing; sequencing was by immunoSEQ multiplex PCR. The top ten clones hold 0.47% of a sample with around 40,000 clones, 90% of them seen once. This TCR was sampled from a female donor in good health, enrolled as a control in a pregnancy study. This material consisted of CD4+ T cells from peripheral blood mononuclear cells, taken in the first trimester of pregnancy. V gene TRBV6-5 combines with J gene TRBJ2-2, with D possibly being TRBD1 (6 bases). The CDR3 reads CASSLTGSANTGELFF. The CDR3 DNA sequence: TGTGCCAGCAGTTTAACAGGGTCCGCGAACACCGGGGAGCTGTTTTTT.